The rows below give T cell receptor beta chains drawn from one sample of a study of OX40 agonist ivuxolimab in advanced cancers. The method was immunoSEQ multiplex PCR; TCRdb's version includes in-frame clones alone and lacks a portion of them. Found here are 100,000 to 120,000 clones, around nine tenths of them singletons; the top ten hold about 0.3%. Source: CD4+ or CD8+ T cells sorted from blood, taken in a trial of the OX40 agonist ivuxolimab. These receptor sequences come from an adult with an advanced solid tumor such as melanoma, head and neck, liver or kidney cancer. Each CDR3 is given with its conserved first and last residue. A D gene is named only where the DNA matches it firmly. Clone size appears in some rows only: once, few, many, or a class for an expanded clone.

V gene	J gene	clone size	D gene	CDR3 protein	CDR3 DNA
TRBV30	TRBJ1-1	.	.	CAWSRRGGNTEAFF	TGTGCCTGGAGCCGCCGGGGAGGGAACACTGAAGCTTTCTTT
TRBV5-1	TRBJ2-6	.	.	CASSLLGGSGANVLTF	TGCGCCAGCAGCTTGTTAGGGGGTAGTGGGGCCAACGTCCTGACTTTC
TRBV6-5	TRBJ1-5	.	TRBD1	CASSYGTGGGQPQHF	TGTGCCAGCAGTTACGGTACAGGGGGCGGGCAGCCCCAGCATTTT
TRBV18	TRBJ1-2	.	TRBD1	CASSPTGQGAKGYTF	TGTGCCAGCTCACCTACGGGACAGGGGGCGAAAGGCTACACCTTC
TRBV27	TRBJ1-5	.	.	CASSLSWDSNQPQHF	TGTGCCAGCAGTTTATCTTGGGATAGCAATCAGCCCCAGCATTTT
TRBV28	TRBJ1-5	.	.	CASSFYGQPQHF	TGTGCCAGCAGTTTTTATGGACAGCCCCAGCATTTT
TRBV14	TRBJ1-2	.	.	CASSQNVGYPYGYTF	TGTGCCAGCAGCCAAAATGTGGGGTACCCATATGGCTACACCTTC
TRBV6-1	TRBJ2-7	.	TRBD1	CASSEGQGAPGSYEQYF	TGTGCCAGCAGTGAAGGACAGGGGGCGCCGGGGTCCTACGAGCAGTACTTC
TRBV7-2	TRBJ2-3	.	.	CASSLAGRQQYF	TGTGCCAGCAGCTTGGCGGGACGTCAGCAGTATTTT
TRBV27	TRBJ1-1	.	.	CASSRWVSTEAFF	TGTGCCAGCAGCCGGTGGGTGAGCACTGAAGCTTTCTTT
TRBV7-9	TRBJ2-3	.	.	CASSLISGTTQYF	TGTGCCAGCAGCTTAATTTCAGGGACTACGCAGTATTTT
TRBV27	TRBJ1-1	.	.	CASSFYPPREGTEAFF	TGTGCCAGCAGTTTCTACCCTCCCCGGGAGGGCACTGAAGCTTTCTTT
TRBV7-2	TRBJ1-1	once	.	CASSFGEVNTEAFF	TGTGCCAGCAGCTTTGGGGAGGTGAACACTGAAGCTTTCTTT
TRBV19	TRBJ1-5	.	.	CASSIDRGSNQPQHF	TGTGCCAGTAGTATAGACAGGGGTAGCAATCAGCCCCAGCATTTT
TRBV9	TRBJ2-1	.	.	CASSVAPFLLSSYNEQFF	TGTGCCAGCAGCGTAGCCCCCTTCCTATTGAGCTCCTACAATGAGCAGTTCTTC
TRBV28	TRBJ2-5	.	TRBD2	CASSPGVLAGSETQYF	TGTGCCAGCAGTCCCGGTGTTCTAGCGGGAAGCGAGACCCAGTACTTC
TRBV6-1	TRBJ1-3	.	.	CASREGGTGNTIYF	TGTGCCAGCAGGGAAGGGGGAACTGGAAACACCATATATTTT
TRBV30	TRBJ1-1	.	.	CAWSVEQPEAFF	TGTGCCTGGAGTGTTGAACAGCCTGAAGCTTTCTTT
TRBV6-5	TRBJ1-2	.	.	CASSRTGIYGYTF	TGTGCCAGCAGCCGAACAGGGATCTATGGCTACACCTTC
TRBV5-1	TRBJ2-5	.	.	CASSPNRGGQETQYF	TGCGCCAGCAGCCCCAACAGGGGGGGTCAAGAGACCCAGTACTTC
TRBV30	TRBJ1-1	.	.	CAWGWDGQHKEAFF	TGTGCCTGGGGATGGGACGGGCAGCATAAGGAAGCTTTCTTT
TRBV4-2	TRBJ2-1	.	.	CASSQERQSYNEQFF	TGTGCCAGCAGCCAAGAACGGCAGTCGTACAATGAGCAGTTCTTC
TRBV19	TRBJ1-5	.	.	CASTSTWGGSSNQPQHF	TGTGCCAGTACCTCAACATGGGGCGGGAGTAGCAATCAGCCCCAGCATTTT
TRBV30	TRBJ2-7	.	.	CAWSVLRRRPYEQYF	TGTGCCTGGAGTGTACTAAGGCGTCGACCCTACGAGCAGTACTTC
TRBV19	TRBJ1-1	.	.	CASSIGGKDTEAFF	TGTGCCAGTAGTATTGGGGGGAAGGACACTGAAGCTTTCTTT
TRBV5-1	TRBJ2-1	.	.	CASSLTGSNEQFF	TGCGCCAGCAGCTTAACAGGGAGTAATGAGCAGTTCTTC
TRBV28	TRBJ2-5	once	TRBD2	CASSLGTSAREETQYF	TGTGCCAGCAGTTTAGGGACTAGCGCGAGGGAAGAGACCCAGTACTTC